This T cell receptor (beta chain) was obtained from a study of breast tumors, draining lymph nodes, adjacent tissues. Findings and caveats of the study: Tumors had less TCR diversity than lymph nodes, more than nontumor tissue. The data were judged consistent with most tumor T cells coming from lymph node and expanding in tumor.

TCRdb re-derived calls from the multiplex PCR reads in MiXCR, one entry per CDR3 protein. The sample lists roughly 80,000 distinct CDR3 sequences, about 21% occurring once. This CDR3 spans 15 amino acids. The V end was cut by 0 bases, the J end by 5 bases, with 14 bases between. CDR1 is SGHDT, CDR2 YYEEEE, per germline. This clonotype has just a few counts. Its antigen is undetermined. Axillary draining lymph nodes of breast cancer patients supplied the node samples. The genes are TRBV5-6 and TRBJ2-5; weak D call: TRBD2 (6 bases). Sequencing used axillary lymph node tissue. This receptor was identified in a female donor with breast cancer. Some clones in this sample may be carry-over from other donors' samples. The CDR3: CASSLDPGRLETQYF. DNA of the CDR3: TGTGCCAGCAGCTTGGATCCAGGGAGGTTGGAGACCCAGTACTTC.